A selection of T cell receptor beta chains follows, all from one sample in a study of CD8+ T cells in alopecia areata. Profiling relied on immunoSEQ multiplex PCR, and the TCRdb table lists in-frame clones only, not all of them. The sample lists about 200,000 clones, roughly 50% seen once, with 4% to 6% in the top ten. The sample comprised CD8+ T cells sorted from blood. All receptors come from a human donor in good health. The CDR3 runs from the conserved cysteine through the conserved F or W. The D gene is left open where the match is weak. Not all rows give a size; the values are once, few, many and, for expanded clones, a class.

clone size,V gene,J gene,D gene,CDR3 protein,CDR3 DNA
.,TRBV20-1,TRBJ1-1,.,CSARDPPEAFF,TGCAGTGCTAGAGACCCCCCCGAAGCTTTCTTT
.,TRBV4-1,TRBJ2-5,.,CASSVTLISNLQETQYF,TGCGCCAGCAGCGTTACTTTAATCTCCAACCTTCAAGAGACCCAGTACTTC
few,TRBV29-1,TRBJ2-1,.,CSALRQYNEQFF,TGCAGCGCCCTACGGCAGTACAATGAGCAGTTCTTC
.,TRBV27,TRBJ2-1,TRBD1,CASRIGQGYYNEQFF,TGTGCCAGCAGGATAGGACAGGGGTACTACAATGAGCAGTTCTTC
.,TRBV4-1,TRBJ1-2,.,CASSRDQVNYGYTF,TGCGCCAGCAGCCGAGACCAGGTTAACTATGGCTACACCTTC
.,TRBV15,TRBJ2-5,TRBD1,CATSRARDRGHETQYF,TGTGCCACCAGCAGAGCCCGGGACAGGGGGCACGAGACCCAGTACTTC
.,TRBV7-9,TRBJ1-2,.,CASSSPTGPNYGYTF,TGTGCCAGCAGCTCGCCTACAGGGCCCAACTATGGCTACACCTTC
many,TRBV5-1,TRBJ2-7,.,CASSLPNYAYEQYF,TGCGCCAGCAGCTTACCCAATTATGCCTACGAGCAGTACTTC
once,TRBV5-1,TRBJ2-5,.,CASSLLDSQETQYF,TGCGCCAGCAGCTTGTTGGACAGCCAAGAGACCCAGTACTTC
.,TRBV29-1,TRBJ2-7,.,CSVGTSYEQYF,TGCAGCGTCGGGACCAGTTACGAGCAGTACTTC
.,TRBV29-1,TRBJ1-1,TRBD1,CSVPHPTGRGTEAFF,TGCAGCGTTCCACATCCGACAGGGCGGGGGACTGAAGCTTTCTTT
few,TRBV29-1,TRBJ1-1,.,CSAAGRRDTEAFF,TGCAGCGCCGCGGGACGGAGGGACACTGAAGCTTTCTTT